Each of the 5 T cell receptor beta chains below was sequenced from the same sample in a study of cytomegalovirus exposure and HLA in healthy donors (dated by TCRdb to 2017 to 2019). Library creation used the immunoSEQ multiplex PCR assay. The table comes from immuneACCESS by way of TCRdb, which keeps in-frame sequences with V and J called. Part of the clones is missing from these tables; in studies checked, under half for an unresolved V gene and the rest for unknown reasons. The sample yields roughly 60,000 clones; about 93% were counted once. The top ten clones comprise 2% to 2.5% of the sample. Sequenced input: PBMCs. The source of these receptors is a man aged 18 to 29 in good health and CMV-seronegative.

J is TRBJ2-3 and V is TRBV5-6; the D gene is possibly TRBD2 (5 bases). The germline gives CDR1 SGHDT, CDR2 YYEEEE. This CDR3 has 14 residues. V gave up 1 base and J gave up 6 bases, with 12 bases separating them. The CDR3 nucleotides are TGTGCCAGCAGCTTGTATCTACGCGGGGATACGCAGTATTTT. This sequence encodes CASSLYLRGDTQYF. Supplemented by reference TRBV5-6 and TRBJ2-3, the full variable domain reads DAGVTQSPTHLIKTRGQQVTLRCSPKSGHDTVSWYQQALGQGPQFIFQYYEEEERQRGNFPDRFSGHQFPNYSSELNVNALLLGDSALYLCASSLYLRGDTQYFGPGTRLTVL.

The rearrangement joins TRBV6-1 to TRBJ2-1; 8 bases are a match to TRBD1. Per germline, CDR1 MNHNS and CDR2 SASEGT. CDR3 size: 16 residues. The junction had 7 bases not matched to a gene; V was cut back by 4 bases and J by 2 bases. This CDR3 is CASSGRTGLTYNEQFF. CDR3 sequence (DNA): TGTGCCAGCAGTGGCAGGACAGGGTTAACCTACAATGAGCAGTTCTTC.

This chain links TRBV11-2 with TRBJ1-3, with D hard to call. V lost 2 bases to trimming and J lost 0 bases, with 8 bases between them. CDR3 length equals 15 residues. Germline V gene data show CDR1 as SGHAT and CDR2 as FQNNGV. CDR3 amino acids: CASSLSGSSGNTIYF. The CDR3 nucleotides are TGTGCCAGCAGCTTATCCGGTTCCTCTGGAAACACCATATATTTT.

The gene calls are TRBV19 and TRBJ2-7; 8 nucleotides line up with TRBD1. Germline loops: CDR1 LNHDA, CDR2 SQIVND (reference sequence). The CDR3 totals 14 residues. With V trimmed by 6 bases and J by 4 bases, 8 bases remained unmatched. The CDR3 region has the DNA TGTGCCAGTAGCCTACGGGACAGGATATACGAGCAGTACTTC. It encodes CASSLRDRIYEQYF.

This CDR3 reads CASSPPRTDTQYF. CDR3 nucleotide sequence: TGCGCCAGCAGCCCACCTAGAACAGATACGCAGTATTTT. The genes are TRBV5-1 and TRBJ2-3; D unresolved. V was trimmed by 4 bases and J by 3 bases, leaving 9 bases between them. CDR1 is SGHRS, CDR2 YFSETQ, per germline. The length of the CDR3 is 13 residues.